This TCR beta chain originates from a study of blood T cell repertoires in COVID-19. Study background: Acute and convalescent COVID-19 specimens originated in the United States, Italy and Spain. Nucleic acid was either cDNA or gDNA, and it came from T cells, B-cell-depleted T cells, or PBMCs.

In the authors' methods: Amplifying reference gene primers gave estimates of nucleated cell counts. Libraries were prepared by immunoSEQ multiplex PCR; TCRdb keeps only in-frame clonotypes and omits some of them. V and J calls plus clone size are reproduced from that table; the DNA served to infer D and trimming. The sample shows over 110,000 clones, under 90% of them seen only once. Sample: peripheral blood. This TCR came from a man in his 70s who had recovered from COVID-19.

In DNA, the CDR3 is TGTGCCAGCAGCCGGGGAGATGAGCAGTTCTTC. Protein sequence: CASSRGDEQFF. This chain joins TRBV11-3 and TRBJ2-1; TRBD2 is a possible D gene (5 bases). Germline assignment: CDR1 SGHNT and CDR2 YENEEA. V was cut by 5 bases and J by 8 bases, with 7 bases left in between. This CDR3 has 11 amino acids.